These 11 T cell receptor beta chains were all obtained from the same sample, sequenced in a study of OX40 agonist ivuxolimab in advanced cancers. TCRdb keeps only in-frame clones here, not all; method: immunoSEQ multiplex PCR. This sample has about 110,000 clones, with roughly 90% found just once. Source: CD4+ or CD8+ T cells sorted from blood, taken in a trial of the OX40 agonist ivuxolimab. The receptors derive from an adult with an advanced solid tumor such as melanoma, head and neck, liver or kidney cancer.

V is TRBV6-5 and J is TRBJ2-5; D is undetermined. Germline V CDR1 and CDR2: MNHEY, SVGAGI. This CDR3 has 16 residues. V lost 0 bases and J 1 base, leaving 12 bases between the germline ends. In nucleotides, the CDR3 is TGTGCCAGCAGTTACTCCCCGTACGGGCCCCAAGAGACCCAGTACTTC. Translation gives CASSYSPYGPQETQYF.

V usage is TRBV4-1 and J usage is TRBJ2-7; D is ambiguous. The V end lost 0 bases, the J end lost 4 bases, and 7 bases lay between the germline ends. The CDR3 spans 13 residues. Germline V lookup: CDR1 MGHRA, CDR2 YSYEKL. In DNA form, the CDR3 reads TGCGCCAGCAGCCAAGAGAGGCAGTACGAGCAGTACTTC. It codes for CASSQERQYEQYF.

The sample holds one count of this clone. The rearrangement links TRBV5-6 to TRBJ2-7, with 13 bases aligning to TRBD2. The germline gives CDR1 SGHDT, CDR2 YYEEEE. The CDR3 sequence is 16 residues long. V was pared by 3 bases and J by 4 bases, with 7 bases of the junction left unmatched. Here the CDR3 DNA reads TGTGCCAGCAGCTCCGGGACTAGCGGGATATTGTACGAGCAGTACTTC. Translated, it gives CASSSGTSGILYEQYF.

The chain uses TRBV5-6 and TRBJ2-7, with D maybe TRBD1 (6 bases). Germline V gives CDR1 SGHDT, CDR2 YYEEEE. The CDR3 covers 15 residues. Trimming cost V 2 bases and J 6 bases, with 18 bases left between them. This chain's CDR3 is CASSFLLDSSREQYF. The CDR3 nucleotides read TGTGCCAGCAGCTTTTTACTGGACAGTAGCCGCGAGCAGTACTTC.

The chain recombines TRBV5-4 with TRBJ2-5, with 7 bases matching TRBD2. The CDR3 consists of 14 residues. CDR1 is SGHNT and CDR2 is YYREEE in the germline V gene (reference sequence). J gave up 5 bases and V 4 bases, and 8 bases lay outside the gene matches. The DNA for the CDR3 is TGTGCCAGCAGCCCCTCGGGGGGTAGGGAGACCCAGTACTTC. Protein: CASSPSGGRETQYF.

This clone was observed once. V usage is TRBV19 and J usage is TRBJ2-5, with TRBD2 matching 9 bases. CDR3 size: 14 residues. Germline V gene lookup returns CDR1 LNHDA and CDR2 SQIVND (reference sequence). V gave up 5 bases and J gave up 5 bases; unmatched junction bases: 6. The CDR3 region has the DNA TGTGCCAGTAGTCTCTTAGCGGGAGAGGAGACCCAGTACTTC. The encoded protein is CASSLLAGEETQYF.

V and J are TRBV6-1 and TRBJ1-2, with D uncertain. Germline loops: CDR1 MNHNS, CDR2 SASEGT. The CDR3 spans 13 residues. Between the trimmed V and J ends, which lost 5 bases and 2 bases, there was a span of 9 bases. The CDR3 DNA is TGTGCCAGCAGTACAGAAGCGAACTATGGCTACACCTTC. Residues: CASSTEANYGYTF.

This chain connects TRBV19 to TRBJ1-2; no firm D call. In germline, CDR1 is LNHDA, CDR2 SQIVND (reference sequence). Trimming shortened V by 7 bases and J by 7 bases, and 22 bases separated the two germline ends. The CDR3 contains 15 residues. The CDR3: CASTPPSRATTGYTF. CDR3 coding DNA: TGTGCCAGTACTCCCCCGTCGAGAGCGACTACTGGCTACACCTTC.

The chain has TRBV4-1 and TRBJ2-3, with 9 bases aligning to TRBD1. Germline V CDR1 and CDR2: MGHRA, YSYEKL. With 1 base clipped from V and 5 bases from J, the junction kept 4 bases outside the gene matches. The CDR3 contains 15 residues. CDR3 residues: CASSQVGTGRDTQYF. The CDR3 nucleotides read TGCGCCAGCAGCCAAGTCGGGACAGGGCGAGATACGCAGTATTTT.

The chain employs TRBV10-2 and TRBJ2-3, with TRBD2 matching over 7 bases. Trimming removed 0 bases from V and 6 bases from J; junction bases left unmatched: 0. The CDR3 has 13 residues. Germline lookup yields CDR1 WSHSY and CDR2 SAAADI. CDR3 bases: TGCGCCAGCAGTGAGTCGGGAGGGGATACGCAGTATTTT. Amino acids: CASSESGGDTQYF.

Here the CDR3 reads CASSFDTTGNQPQHF. The CDR3 region has the DNA TGTGCCAGCAGTTTCGACACCACGGGCAATCAGCCCCAGCATTTT. The chain is built from TRBV27 and TRBJ1-5; no definite D call. Germline CDR1 reads MNHEY; CDR2 reads SMNVEV (reference sequence). The CDR3 is 15 amino acids. V shed 3 bases and J shed 2 bases, with 11 bases lying between them.